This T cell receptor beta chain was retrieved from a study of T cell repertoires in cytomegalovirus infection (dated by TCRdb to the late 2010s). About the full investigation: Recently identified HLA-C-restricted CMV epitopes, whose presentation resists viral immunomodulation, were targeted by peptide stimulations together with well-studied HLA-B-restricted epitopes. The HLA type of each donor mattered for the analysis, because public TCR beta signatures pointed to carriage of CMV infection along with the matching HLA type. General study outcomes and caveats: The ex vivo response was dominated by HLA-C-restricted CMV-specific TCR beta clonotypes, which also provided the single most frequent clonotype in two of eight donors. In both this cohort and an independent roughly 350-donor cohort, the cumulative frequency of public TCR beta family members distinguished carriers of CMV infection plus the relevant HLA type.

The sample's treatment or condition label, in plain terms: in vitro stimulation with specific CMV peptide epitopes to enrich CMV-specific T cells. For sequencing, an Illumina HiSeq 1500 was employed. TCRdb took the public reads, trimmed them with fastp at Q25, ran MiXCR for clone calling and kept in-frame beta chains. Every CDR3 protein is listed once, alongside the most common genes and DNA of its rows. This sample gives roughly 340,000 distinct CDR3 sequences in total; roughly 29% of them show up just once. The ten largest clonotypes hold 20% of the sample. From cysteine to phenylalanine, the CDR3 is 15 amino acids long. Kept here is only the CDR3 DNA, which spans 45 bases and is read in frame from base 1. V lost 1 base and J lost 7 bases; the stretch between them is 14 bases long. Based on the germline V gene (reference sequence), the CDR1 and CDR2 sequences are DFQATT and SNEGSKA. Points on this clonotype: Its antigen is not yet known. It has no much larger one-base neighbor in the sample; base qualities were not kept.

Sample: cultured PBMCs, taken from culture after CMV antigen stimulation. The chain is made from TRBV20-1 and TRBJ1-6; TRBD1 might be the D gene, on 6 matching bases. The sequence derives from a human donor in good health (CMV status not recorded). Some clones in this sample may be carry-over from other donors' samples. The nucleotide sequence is TGCAGTGCTAGAGTAGCAGGGGAGACGAATTCACCCCTCCACTTT. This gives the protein CSARVAGETNSPLHF.